A selection of T cell receptor beta chains follows, all from one sample in a study of response to subunit inactivated influenza vaccine. TCRdb re-called the RT-PCR reads through MiXCR, storing one row per CDR3 protein. The sample contains 450,000 to 500,000 distinct CDR3 sequences, 9.5% to 12% of which appear only once. The sequenced sample was PBMCs from blood, obtained roughly 47 days after vaccination. Source of these receptors: a man aged 50 to 60 who received an inactivated influenza vaccine. The CDR3 runs from the conserved cysteine through the conserved F or W. D genes are given only for firm matches. Not every row has a clone size; where given, it reads once, few, many or a size class.

v_call	j_call	clone_size	d_call	cdr3_aa	cdr3_nt
TRBV10-3	TRBJ2-2	many	-	CAISGTTGELFF	TGTGCCATCAGTGGGACTACCGGGGAGCTGTTTTTT
TRBV29-1	TRBJ1-2	few	-	CSTRRGLGGYTF	TGCAGCACCCGGCGCGGCCTCGGGGGCTACACCTTC
TRBV15	TRBJ2-1	-	TRBD2	CATSRVASGGINEQFF	TGTGCCACCAGCAGAGTGGCTAGCGGGGGCATCAATGAGCAGTTCTTC
TRBV9	TRBJ2-7	few	TRBD1	CASSPLSGTGVYEQYF	TGTGCCAGTAGCCCTTTATCCGGGACAGGGGTCTACGAGCAGTACTTC
TRBV12-3/TRBV12-4	TRBJ2-3	once	-	CASSLGHRTDTQYF	TGTGCCAGCAGTTTAGGGCACCGCACAGATACGCAGTATTTT
TRBV15	TRBJ1-1	many	-	CATSRVAGTEAFF	TGTGCCACCAGCAGAGTGGCGGGCACTGAAGCTTTCTTT
TRBV7-9	TRBJ1-2	few	TRBD1	CASSSFRGEGYTF	TGTGCCAGCAGCTCCTTCAGGGGGGAAGGCTACACCTTC
TRBV6-5	TRBJ2-1	-	-	CASSFTSGPYNEQFF	TGTGCCAGCAGTTTTACAAGCGGGCCCTACAATGAGCAGTTCTTC
TRBV10-3	TRBJ2-3	many	-	CAIRTGSPTDTQYF	TGTGCCATCAGGACGGGGAGCCCCACAGATACGCAGTATTTT
TRBV5-1	TRBJ1-1	few	-	CASSHSPGTANTEAFF	TGCGCCAGCAGCCACTCTCCCGGGACGGCGAACACTGAAGCTTTCTTT
TRBV12-3/TRBV12-4	TRBJ2-1	many	TRBD2	CASRQRAGSYNEQFF	TGTGCCAGCAGGCAGAGAGCGGGGAGTTACAATGAGCAGTTCTTC
TRBV7-2	TRBJ1-1	-	-	CASSLLTYTEAFF	TGTGCCAGCAGCTTACTCACCTACACTGAAGCTTTCTTT
TRBV27	TRBJ2-1	many	-	CASSRGPYNEQFF	TGTGCCAGCAGTCGGGGACCATACAATGAGCAGTTCTTC
TRBV5-1	TRBJ1-1	many	-	CASSFEGGGHTEAFF	TGCGCCAGCAGCTTTGAGGGGGGAGGGCACACTGAAGCTTTCTTT
TRBV12-3/TRBV12-4	TRBJ1-5	-	-	CASSLYDRPQHF	TGTGCCAGCAGTTTGTACGACCGGCCCCAGCATTTT
TRBV5-1	TRBJ2-3	many	-	CASSRGQSTDTQYF	TGCGCCAGCAGCCGCGGCCAGAGCACAGATACGCAGTATTTT
TRBV7-2	TRBJ2-3	-	-	CASSQSASYTDTQYF	TGTGCCAGCAGCCAATCAGCTTCCTACACAGATACGCAGTATTTT
TRBV6-1	TRBJ1-6	-	-	CASSEQGSLNSPLHF	TGTGCCAGCAGTGAACAGGGGTCGTTGAATTCACCCCTCCACTTT
TRBV7-8	TRBJ2-7	many	-	CASSYEGPVYEQYF	TGTGCCAGCAGCTATGAGGGGCCCGTCTACGAGCAGTACTTC
TRBV28	TRBJ2-6	-	-	CASSSKWGGRGAGANVLTF	TGTGCCAGCAGTTCAAAGTGGGGGGGGCGCGGAGCAGGGGCCAACGTCCTGACTTTC
TRBV7-6	TRBJ1-1	few	TRBD1	CASSLVAGGQANTEAFF	TGTGCCAGCAGCTTAGTGGCGGGGGGACAGGCGAACACTGAAGCTTTCTTT
TRBV5-1	TRBJ2-2	-	-	CASSLLESTGELFF	TGCGCCAGCAGCTTGCTAGAGAGCACCGGGGAGCTGTTTTTT
TRBV3-1	TRBJ2-1	few	-	CASSQGVAGWNEQFF	TGTGCCAGCAGCCAAGGGGTGGCGGGGTGGAATGAGCAGTTCTTC
TRBV19	TRBJ1-2	-	-	CASSIGGTGNYGYTF	TGTGCCAGTAGTATTGGGGGAACGGGGAACTATGGCTACACCTTC
TRBV5-1	TRBJ2-1	many	-	CASSQYTAGGEQFF	TGCGCCAGCAGCCAATACACCGCCGGTGGAGAGCAGTTCTTC
TRBV29-1	TRBJ2-5	few	-	CSVESARPTSAQYF	TGCAGCGTTGAATCCGCCAGGCCCACTTCGGCCCAGTACTTC
TRBV4-2	TRBJ2-1	-	-	CASSQVSRRSRGNEQFF	TGTGCCAGCAGCCAAGTGTCCCGGCGAAGTAGGGGCAATGAGCAGTTCTTC
TRBV6-2/TRBV6-3	TRBJ1-5	few	-	CASSQTAPRTQPQHF	TGTGCCAGCAGCCAGACAGCTCCTAGGACCCAGCCCCAGCATTTT
TRBV11-1	TRBJ2-7	many	TRBD1	CASSIGLRTDRWVYEQYF	TGTGCCAGCAGCATAGGCTTAAGGACGGACAGGTGGGTCTACGAGCAGTACTTC
TRBV6-2/TRBV6-3	TRBJ2-7	-	TRBD1	CASSDRPQGVRTYEQYF	TGTGCCAGCAGTGACAGACCACAGGGGGTGAGGACCTACGAGCAGTACTTC
TRBV29-1	TRBJ2-3	few	TRBD1	CSVGQGADTQYF	TGCAGCGTTGGCCAGGGGGCAGATACGCAGTATTTT
TRBV21-1	TRBJ2-7	few	-	CASSRKTSGSPLSSYEQYF	TGTGCCAGCAGCAGAAAGACTAGCGGGAGTCCCCTGAGCTCCTACGAGCAGTACTTC
TRBV3-1	TRBJ2-7	few	TRBD1	CASSPHRGAYEQYF	TGTGCCAGCAGCCCTCACAGGGGGGCCTACGAGCAGTACTTC